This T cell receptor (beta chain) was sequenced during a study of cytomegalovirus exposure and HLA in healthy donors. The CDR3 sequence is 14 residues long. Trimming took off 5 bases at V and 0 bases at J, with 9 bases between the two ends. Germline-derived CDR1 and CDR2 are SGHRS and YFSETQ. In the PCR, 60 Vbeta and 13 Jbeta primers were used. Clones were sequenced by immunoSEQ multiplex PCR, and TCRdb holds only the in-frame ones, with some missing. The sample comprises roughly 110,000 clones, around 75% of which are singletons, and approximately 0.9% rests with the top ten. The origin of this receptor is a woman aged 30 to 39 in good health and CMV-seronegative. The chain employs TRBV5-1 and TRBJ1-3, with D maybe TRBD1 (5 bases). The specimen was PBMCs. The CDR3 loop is CASSWGSSGNTIYF. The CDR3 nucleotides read TGCGCCAGCAGTTGGGGCTCCTCTGGAAACACCATATATTTT.